The following is a T cell receptor beta chain sequence with its context. It has no known antigen specificity. No quality values exist for individual bases; no much larger clone is one base distant. This record belongs to a study of T-cell memory formation after mild COVID-19 (dated by TCRdb to the early 2020s). About the full investigation: TCR sequence clusters from the two donors were found to be largely donor specific. In a couple of donors, T-cell clones that expanded and contracted after mild COVID-19 were followed by sequencing TCRalpha and TCRbeta repertoires longitudinally. Two young, previously healthy adult volunteers made up the cohort, one male and one female.

The research as a whole found: Whether the second-wave clones peaking on day 37 were SARS-CoV-2 specific was not confirmed. Some responding clones were found in pre-infection memory, which suggests that pre-existing cross-reactive memory T cells took part in the SARS-CoV-2 response. Clones contracting from day 15 to 85 had balanced CD4/CD8 phenotypes, while a second wave expanding from day 15 to 37 was biased towards CD4+. The study covered only a couple of mild cases, and larger cohorts including severe cases with pre-infection samples were considered necessary. Contracting CD4+ clones were located mainly in the CM and EM memory subsets, whereas CD8+ clones were found to be enriched in EMRA.

A distance of 15 bases separates the germline ends of V and J, which lose 3 bases and 6 bases respectively. CDR1 is given as SGHTA and CDR2 as FQGNSA, both from the germline V gene. The CDR3 sequence holds 16 residues, the cysteine and phenylalanine included. The DNA shown is the 48-base CDR3, in frame from base 1. Ficoll-Paque density gradient centrifugation was used to isolate PBMCs. The data were produced on an Illumina NovaSeq 6000. Using 5'RACE with constant-segment primers, TCRalpha and TCRbeta cDNA libraries were constructed, with sample barcodes and unique molecular identifiers added in the process. Trizol reagent was used to extract RNA from every sample. Amplification of the libraries took two PCR steps, and the second step added a second sample barcode plus Illumina TruSeq adapters. Sequencing of the libraries was done on an Illumina NovaSeq, producing 2 x 150 bp paired-end reads. The study's own analysis went as follows. With migec v1.2.7, reads were demultiplexed and then collapsed into UMI-guided consensus sequences. Using mixcr v2.1.11, the UMI consensuses were aligned to TRA and TRB V and J templates and assembled into clonotypes. A clonotype was counted as expanded or contracted only when both edgeR and NoisET called the clonotype significant, with the noise models trained on biological replicates. For edgeR calls, the thresholds were a false discovery rate-adjusted p below 0.01 and a log2 fold-change of 1. As an exploratory analysis of dynamics, max-normalized trajectories of the 1000 most abundant clonotypes were examined by PCA with hierarchical clustering. The CD4 or CD8 phenotype of responding clones was assigned using the separately sequenced CD4+ and CD8+ repertoires. TCRdb reprocessed the public reads (quality trimming at Q25 with fastp, clone calling with MiXCR) and kept in-frame beta chains. Merged by CDR3 protein, the rows form single entries marked with the most common genes and DNA. These V and J calls originate from TCRdb's pipeline instead of the authors' own analysis. Recorded for this sample are roughly 260,000 distinct CDR3 sequences; less than 20% of them occurred a single time. Of the sample, around 3.4% falls within the top ten clones.

The receptor was derived from a man aged 18 to 29 who had mild COVID-19 (a few samples of this study predate the infection). The sample titles of this study are shuffled in the database, so cell type and time point are left out; the donor was told from shared clones. Sample: PBMCs or a T cell subset sorted from them (not recorded which). The sequence joins TRBV7-2 to TRBJ1-6; the D segment could be TRBD1, given 6 matching bases. In nucleotides, the sequence is TGTGCCAGCAGCTTGCGACCGCCAGGGGCTAATTCACCCCTCCACTTT. It translates to CASSLRPPGANSPLHF.